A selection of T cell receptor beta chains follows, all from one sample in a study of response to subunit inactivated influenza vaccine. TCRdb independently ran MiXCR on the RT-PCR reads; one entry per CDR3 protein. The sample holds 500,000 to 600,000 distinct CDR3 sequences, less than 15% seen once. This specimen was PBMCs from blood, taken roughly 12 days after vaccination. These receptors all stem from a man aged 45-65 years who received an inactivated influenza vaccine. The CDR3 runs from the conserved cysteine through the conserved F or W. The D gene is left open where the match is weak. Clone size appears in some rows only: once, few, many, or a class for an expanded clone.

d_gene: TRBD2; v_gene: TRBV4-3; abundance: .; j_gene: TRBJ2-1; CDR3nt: TGCGCCAGCAGCCAGCAAATCGAACTAGCGGGGGGGCCCGATGAGCAGTTCTTC; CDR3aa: CASSQQIELAGGPDEQFF
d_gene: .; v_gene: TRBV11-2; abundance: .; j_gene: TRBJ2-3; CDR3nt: TGTGCCAGCAGCGTAGGGTGGGCGACAGATACGCAGTATTTT; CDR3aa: CASSVGWATDTQYF
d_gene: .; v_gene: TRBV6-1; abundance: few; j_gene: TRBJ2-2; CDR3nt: TGTGCCAGCAGTACCAACTGGGGGACCGGGGAGCTGTTTTTT; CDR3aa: CASSTNWGTGELFF
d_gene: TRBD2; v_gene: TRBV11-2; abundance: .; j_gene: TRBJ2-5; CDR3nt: TGTGCCAGCACCTCCCTAGCGGGACTAGCGGGCATGGGTAGGACCCAGTACTTC; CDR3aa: CASTSLAGLAGMGRTQYF
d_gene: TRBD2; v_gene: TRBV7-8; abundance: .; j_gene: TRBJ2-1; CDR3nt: TGTGCCAGCAGCACCCCTAGCGGGTCGGGCCTAGGGTTCTTC; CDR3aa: CASSTPSGSGLGFF
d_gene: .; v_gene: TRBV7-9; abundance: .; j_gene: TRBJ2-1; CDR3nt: TGTGCCAGCAGCCCGCAGCGATACAATGAGCAGTTCTTC; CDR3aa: CASSPQRYNEQFF
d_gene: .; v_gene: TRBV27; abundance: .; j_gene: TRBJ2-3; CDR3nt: TGTGCCAGCAGTTTCCTTGGGTCGCTCGAGTATTTT; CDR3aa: CASSFLGSLEYF
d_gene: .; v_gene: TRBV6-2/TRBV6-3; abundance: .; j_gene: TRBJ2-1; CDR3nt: TGTGCCAGCAGTTACTCGATTAGGAGTGTAGCGGTCCCGGACAATGAGCAGTTCTTC; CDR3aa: CASSYSIRSVAVPDNEQFF
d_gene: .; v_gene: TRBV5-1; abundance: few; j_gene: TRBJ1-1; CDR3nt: TGCGCCAGCAGTCCTGACGGAGGGGGAGGCACTGAAGCTTTCTTT; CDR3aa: CASSPDGGGGTEAFF
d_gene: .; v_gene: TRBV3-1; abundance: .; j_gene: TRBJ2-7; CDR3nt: TGTGCCAGCAGCCAAGAAACCTCTCGGGGAACCCCAAAGCAGTACTTC; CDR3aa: CASSQETSRGTPKQYF
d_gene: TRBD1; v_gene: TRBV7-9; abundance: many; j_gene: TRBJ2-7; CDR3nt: TGTGCCAGCAGCCCCCGGGACAGGGAGTACGAGCAGTACTTC; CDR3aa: CASSPRDREYEQYF
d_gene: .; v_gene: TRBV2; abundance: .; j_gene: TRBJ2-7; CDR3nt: TGTGCCAGCTCTCCCTATGGGGCCTTAAACGAGCAGTACTTC; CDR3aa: CASSPYGALNEQYF
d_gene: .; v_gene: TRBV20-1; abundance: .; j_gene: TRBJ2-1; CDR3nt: TGCAGTGCTTTCCGGGCGGCATTCTACAATGAGCAGTTCTTC; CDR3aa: CSAFRAAFYNEQFF
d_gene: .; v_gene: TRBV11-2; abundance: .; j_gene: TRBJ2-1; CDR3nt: TGTGCCAGCAGGCGTACCCCTCGGGATGAGCAGTTCTTC; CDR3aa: CASRRTPRDEQFF
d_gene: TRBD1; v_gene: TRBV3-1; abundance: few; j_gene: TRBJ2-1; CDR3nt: TGTGCCAGCAGAGCGACAGGGGGTCACTACAATGAGCAGTTCTTC; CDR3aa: CASRATGGHYNEQFF
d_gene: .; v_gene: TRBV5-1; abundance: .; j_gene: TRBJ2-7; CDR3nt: TGCGCCAGCAGTCTTGGGGAAGGGTACCACGAGCAGTACTTC; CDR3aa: CASSLGEGYHEQYF
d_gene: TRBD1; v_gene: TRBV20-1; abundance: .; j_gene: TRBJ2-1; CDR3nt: TGCAGTGCTAGGGACCCGGGACAGATTTACAATGAGCAGTTCTTC; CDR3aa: CSARDPGQIYNEQFF
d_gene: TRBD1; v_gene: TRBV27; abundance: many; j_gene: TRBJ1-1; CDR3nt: TGTGCCAGCTGGCGGGACAGGGGGCGCATCACTGAAGCTTTCTTT; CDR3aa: CASWRDRGRITEAFF